The 15 T cell receptor beta chains below come from one sample, sequenced in a study of blood T cell repertoires in COVID-19. Using immunoSEQ multiplex PCR, the repertoire was profiled, and TCRdb retains in-frame clones only, with some absent. The table shows a few hundred thousand clones, with around 89% occurring only once. Specimen: peripheral blood. The receptors originated from a woman aged 25 to 39 with COVID-19, enrolled during active disease.

CDR3 sequence reads: CASSIRQTGADSPLHF. In DNA form, the CDR3 reads TGTGCCAGTAGCATTAGACAGACAGGGGCCGATTCACCCCTCCACTTT. The rearrangement joins TRBV19 to TRBJ1-6; 8 bases match TRBD1. The germline V gene has CDR1 LNHDA and CDR2 SQIVND (reference sequence). This CDR3 spans 16 amino acids. Trimming removed 6 bases from V and 8 bases from J; junction bases left unmatched: 12.

The chain carries TRBV2 and TRBJ1-5; no clear D gene. Germline CDR1 SNHLY, CDR2 FYNNEI. The CDR3 has 13 amino acids. V was cut by 8 bases and J by 6 bases, with 14 bases left in between. The CDR3 DNA is TGTGCCAGCGAGGAATCGGTGGGTCAGCCCCAGCATTTT. It translates to CASEESVGQPQHF.

The V gene is TRBV7-8, the J gene TRBJ2-1; a possible D gene is TRBD1 (5 bases). CDR1 and CDR2 (germline): SGHVS, FQNEAQ. Deletions cut 0 bases from V and 1 base from J, with 7 bases between. CDR3 length: 15 residues. CDR3 amino acids: CASSLAPGSYNEQFF. The DNA for the CDR3 is TGTGCCAGCAGCTTAGCTCCAGGGTCCTACAATGAGCAGTTCTTC.

The chain joins TRBV4-2 to TRBJ2-7; 8 bases map to TRBD1. The CDR3 loop spans 14 amino acids. Trimming cost V 0 bases and J 4 bases; bases outside gene matches: 2. Germline V gives CDR1 LGHNA, CDR2 YNFKEQ. The CDR3 DNA reads TGTGCCAGCAGCCAAGATACAGGGGGGTACGAGCAGTACTTC. This gives the protein CASSQDTGGYEQYF.

J is TRBJ2-7 and V is TRBV27; 11 nucleotides match TRBD1. CDR1 is MNHEY, CDR2 SMNVEV, per germline (reference sequence). Losses at the gene ends were 10 bases for V and 5 bases for J; bases not matched to a gene: 7. This CDR3 comprises 13 residues. CDR3 amino acids: CATRGQGVHEQYV. In DNA, the CDR3 is TGTGCCACCAGGGGACAGGGGGTTCACGAGCAGTACGTC.

This clone has only one observation. V and J are TRBV19 and TRBJ1-2; possibly TRBD1 for D (6 bases). The germline V gene encodes CDR1 LNHDA and CDR2 SQIVND (reference sequence). The length of the CDR3 is 17 residues. V lost 3 bases to trimming and J lost 3 bases, with 20 bases between them. CDR3 loop: CASSIAGIRGGDYGYTF. In DNA form, the CDR3 reads TGTGCCAGTAGTATCGCCGGGATCAGGGGAGGGGACTATGGCTACACCTTC.

The rearrangement uses TRBV18 and TRBJ1-1, with D tentatively TRBD1 (5 bases). The germline V gene has CDR1 KGHSH and CDR2 LQKENI. This CDR3 contains 11 residues. Trimming removed 2 bases from V and 9 bases from J, with 7 bases in between. The CDR3 spells CASSPDRKAFF. DNA of the CDR3: TGTGCCAGCTCACCAGACAGAAAAGCTTTCTTT.

In this sample, this clone turned up a few times. The chain uses TRBV4-1 and TRBJ2-7; 8 bases agree with TRBD2. Germline CDR1 and CDR2: MGHRA and YSYEKL. V was pared by 3 bases and J by 7 bases, with 11 bases of the junction left unmatched. The CDR3 totals 15 residues. CDR3 sequence: CASSQTPGGAREQYF. The CDR3 DNA sequence: TGCGCCAGCAGCCAGACGCCGGGGGGGGCTAGGGAGCAGTACTTC.

The CDR3 DNA is TGTGCCAGCAGCTTTCAGGGGGTCACTGAAGCTTTCTTT. Translating gives CASSFQGVTEAFF. V is TRBV5-6 and J is TRBJ1-1; 7 bases are shared with TRBD1. The CDR3 contains 13 residues. The germline V gene has CDR1 SGHDT and CDR2 YYEEEE. After removal of 2 bases from V and 4 bases from J, the junction contained 2 bases not matched to a gene.

The chain employs TRBV18 and TRBJ2-6; weak D call: TRBD1 (5 bases). Trimming pared 4 bases from V and 0 bases from J, leaving 19 bases between. CDR3 length: 19 amino acids. CDR1 KGHSH and CDR2 LQKENI come from the germline V gene. The CDR3 DNA follows: TGTGCCAGCTCACTCGATGGCAGGGCGGCCCTCTCTGGGGCCAACGTCCTGACTTTC. It encodes CASSLDGRAALSGANVLTF.

This rearrangement joins TRBV27 to TRBJ2-2, with 8 positions matching TRBD1. The CDR3 extends over 15 amino acids. With 5 bases clipped from V and 3 bases from J, the junction kept 5 bases outside the gene matches. Germline V gives CDR1 MNHEY, CDR2 SMNVEV (reference sequence). This chain's CDR3 is CASSLGDRHTGELFF. The CDR3 bases are TGTGCCAGCAGTCTAGGGGACAGGCACACCGGGGAGCTGTTTTTT.

This chain joins TRBV10-3 and TRBJ2-1; D gene ambiguous. CDR1 ENHRY and CDR2 SYGVKD come from the germline V gene. This CDR3 comprises 14 residues. V lost 4 bases, J lost 6 bases, and 13 bases lay in between. Here the CDR3 reads CAISGYQRSNEQFF. For the CDR3, the DNA is TGTGCCATCAGTGGATACCAACGGTCCAATGAGCAGTTCTTC.

The chain combines TRBV4-3 with TRBJ2-6; the D gene is possibly TRBD2 (5 bases). The germline gives CDR1 LGHNA, CDR2 YSLEER. Trimming took 1 base from V and 2 from J, leaving 12 bases between them. The CDR3 has 17 residues. The CDR3 region is CASSQGRGLPGANVLTF. The CDR3 nucleotides read TGCGCCAGCAGCCAAGGTCGGGGTCTGCCTGGGGCCAACGTCCTGACTTTC.

The rearrangement uses TRBV3-1 (or the pseudogene TRBV3-2) and TRBJ1-4; D is possibly TRBD1 (5 bases). V lost 0 bases to trimming and J lost 8 bases, with 16 bases between them. This CDR3 spans 16 amino acids. CDR1 is LGHDT and CDR2 is YNNKEL in the germline V gene (reference sequence). CDR3 amino acids: CASSQDGAGKREKLFF. The DNA for the CDR3 is TGTGCCAGCAGCCAAGATGGCGCAGGGAAAAGGGAAAAACTGTTTTTT.

The chain has TRBV9 and TRBJ2-3; D call uncertain. In germline, CDR1 is SGDLS, CDR2 YYNGEE. The length of the CDR3 is 15 residues. V gave up 0 bases and J gave up 2 bases, with 10 bases separating them. CDR3 loop: CASSVEGGSTDTQYF. The CDR3 nucleotides read TGTGCCAGCAGCGTAGAAGGCGGCTCCACAGATACGCAGTATTTT.